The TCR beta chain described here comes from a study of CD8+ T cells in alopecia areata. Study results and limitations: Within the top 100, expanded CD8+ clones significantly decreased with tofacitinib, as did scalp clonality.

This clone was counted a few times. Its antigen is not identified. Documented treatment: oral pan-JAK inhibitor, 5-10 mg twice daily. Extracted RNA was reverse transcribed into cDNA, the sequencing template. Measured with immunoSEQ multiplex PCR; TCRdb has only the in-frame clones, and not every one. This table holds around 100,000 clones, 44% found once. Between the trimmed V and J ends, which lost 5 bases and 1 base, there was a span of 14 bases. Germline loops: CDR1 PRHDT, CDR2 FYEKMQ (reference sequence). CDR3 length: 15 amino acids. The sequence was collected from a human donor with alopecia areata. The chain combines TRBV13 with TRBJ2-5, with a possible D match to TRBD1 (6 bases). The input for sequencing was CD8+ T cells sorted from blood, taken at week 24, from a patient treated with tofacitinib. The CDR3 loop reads CASSPPTGSQETQYF. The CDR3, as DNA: TGTGCCAGCAGCCCCCCGACAGGCTCCCAAGAGACCCAGTACTTC.